This TCR beta chain was observed in a study of cytomegalovirus exposure and HLA in healthy donors. The approximately 120-subject validation cohort, separate from the approximately 670-subject first cohort, included the donors. Per the germline V gene, CDR1 is GTSNPN and CDR2 is SVGIG (reference sequence). The CDR3 has 12 residues. Trimming at V came to 3 bases and at J to 6 bases, leaving 4 bases not matched to a gene. Measured with immunoSEQ multiplex PCR; TCRdb has only the in-frame clones, and not every one. The sample records about 160,000 clones, roughly nine tenths being singletons. Notes on this clone: Its specificity is not known.

The study, taken as a whole, reports: Most TCR sequences were rare, but some public TCRs occurred in many donors. Clusters of TCRs from the first cohort tended to co-occur in the 110 or so validation repertoires (as a later analysis found). Investigators reported approximately 170 TCR beta chains as tied to cytomegalovirus.

J is TRBJ2-7 and V is TRBV30, with 8 bases lining up with TRBD2. The TCR sequence derives from a woman between 18 and 30 years old in good health and CMV-seropositive. Input material: PBMCs. The CDR3 bases are TGTGCCTGGAGAGGGACTAGGCGCGAGCAGTACTTC. Translating gives CAWRGTRREQYF.